These T cell receptor beta chains were read from a single sample in a study of Graves' ophthalmopathy and Graves' hyperthyroidism. TCRdb re-called the multiplex PCR reads with MiXCR, one entry per CDR3 protein. The sample yields approximately 1.2 million distinct CDR3 sequences, less than 45% seen once. The sample taken for sequencing was peripheral blood or thyroid tissue (not recorded which). These TCRs come from an adult man with Graves' hyperthyroidism. CDR3s include the opening cysteine and the closing phenylalanine or tryptophan. A D gene is named only where the DNA matches it firmly. Where a row states a size, it is once, few, many or the class of an expanded clone; other rows omit it.

j_gene: TRBJ2-2
d_gene: -
v_gene: TRBV7-2
len: 15
abundance: -
CDR3aa: CASSPGYANTGELFF
CDR3nt: TGTGCCAGCAGCCCCGGTTACGCGAACACCGGGGAGCTGTTTTTT

j_gene: TRBJ1-4
d_gene: TRBD1
v_gene: TRBV29-1
len: 12
abundance: -
CDR3aa: CSGQGDNEKLFF
CDR3nt: TGCAGCGGGCAGGGGGATAATGAAAAACTGTTTTTT

j_gene: TRBJ2-2
d_gene: TRBD1
v_gene: TRBV29-1
len: 15
abundance: -
CDR3aa: CSVVGQGGGTGELFF
CDR3nt: TGCAGCGTTGTAGGACAGGGCGGTGGGACCGGGGAGCTGTTTTTT

j_gene: TRBJ1-5
d_gene: TRBD1
v_gene: TRBV19
len: 17
abundance: -
CDR3aa: CASSTGTGGRLGQPQHF
CDR3nt: TGTGCCAGCTCAACCGGGACAGGGGGTCGCTTAGGTCAGCCCCAGCATTTT

j_gene: TRBJ1-1
d_gene: -
v_gene: TRBV5-6
len: 12
abundance: many
CDR3aa: CASSLFAGEAFF
CDR3nt: TGTGCCAGCAGCTTGTTTGCGGGTGAAGCTTTCTTT

j_gene: TRBJ2-2
d_gene: -
v_gene: TRBV19
len: 15
abundance: many
CDR3aa: CASKHDRTNTGELFF
CDR3nt: TGTGCCAGTAAGCACGACAGAACGAACACCGGGGAGCTGTTTTTT

j_gene: TRBJ1-2
d_gene: TRBD1
v_gene: TRBV20-1
len: 14
abundance: -
CDR3aa: CSARGKDRGYGYTF
CDR3nt: TGCAGTGCTAGGGGGAAGGACAGGGGCTATGGCTACACCTTC

j_gene: TRBJ1-2
d_gene: -
v_gene: TRBV19
len: 13
abundance: -
CDR3aa: CASSGRFEVGNTF
CDR3nt: TGTGCCAGTTCCGGCCGGTTCGAGGTTGGAAACACCTTC

j_gene: TRBJ2-5
d_gene: TRBD1
v_gene: TRBV4-3
len: 16
abundance: few
CDR3aa: CASSQGAGGITETQYF
CDR3nt: TGCGCCAGCAGCCAAGGAGCAGGGGGTATCACAGAGACCCAGTACTTC

j_gene: TRBJ1-2
d_gene: TRBD1
v_gene: TRBV5-5
len: 13
abundance: many
CDR3aa: CASSGGTVGGYTF
CDR3nt: TGTGCCAGCAGCGGAGGGACAGTGGGTGGCTACACCTTC

j_gene: TRBJ1-6
d_gene: -
v_gene: TRBV7-2
len: 16
abundance: many
CDR3aa: CASSLGPPSGNSPLHF
CDR3nt: TGTGCCAGCAGCTTAGGACCGCCTTCGGGAAATTCACCCCTCCACTTT

j_gene: TRBJ2-5
d_gene: -
v_gene: TRBV6-5
len: 13
abundance: few
CDR3aa: CASSYVGAETQYF
CDR3nt: TGTGCCAGCAGTTACGTGGGGGCGGAGACCCAGTACTTC

j_gene: TRBJ1-2
d_gene: -
v_gene: TRBV24-1
len: 15
abundance: once
CDR3aa: CATSDTGQGNYGYTF
CDR3nt: TGTGCCACCAGTGACACGGGGCAGGGAAACTATGGCTACACCTTC

j_gene: TRBJ1-5
d_gene: TRBD1
v_gene: TRBV9
len: 15
abundance: -
CDR3aa: CASSQGGQCNQPQHF
CDR3nt: TGTGCCAGCAGCCAGGGGGGACAGTGCAATCAGCCCCAGCATTTT

j_gene: TRBJ1-1
d_gene: -
v_gene: TRBV10-2
len: 14
abundance: -
CDR3aa: CASSEDRKNTEAFF
CDR3nt: TGCGCCAGCAGTGAGGACAGAAAGAACACTGAAGCTTTCTTT

j_gene: TRBJ2-7
d_gene: -
v_gene: TRBV10-3
len: 11
abundance: -
CDR3aa: CAISTTWGQYF
CDR3nt: TGTGCCATCAGTACCACATGGGGGCAGTACTTC

j_gene: TRBJ1-2
d_gene: TRBD1
v_gene: TRBV4-1
len: 15
abundance: -
CDR3aa: CASTPIDRGNYGYTF
CDR3nt: TGCGCCAGCACTCCTATCGACAGGGGGAACTATGGCTACACCTTC

j_gene: TRBJ2-7
d_gene: TRBD1
v_gene: TRBV11-1
len: 14
abundance: many
CDR3aa: CASSYRGEWYEQYF
CDR3nt: TGTGCCAGCAGCTACAGGGGAGAATGGTACGAGCAGTACTTC

j_gene: TRBJ1-2
d_gene: TRBD1
v_gene: TRBV9
len: 15
abundance: many
CDR3aa: CASKTGGERSDGYTF
CDR3nt: TGTGCCAGCAAGACAGGGGGCGAGCGATCGGATGGCTACACCTTC

j_gene: TRBJ1-2
d_gene: TRBD1
v_gene: TRBV20-1
len: 17
abundance: -
CDR3aa: CSAISGTGFAVGYGYTF
CDR3nt: TGCAGTGCTATCTCCGGGACAGGGTTTGCTGTGGGCTATGGCTACACCTTC

j_gene: TRBJ2-7
d_gene: -
v_gene: TRBV7-8
len: 12
abundance: many
CDR3aa: CASSYSISEQYF
CDR3nt: TGTGCCAGCAGTTACTCTATCAGCGAGCAGTACTTC

j_gene: TRBJ2-7
d_gene: TRBD2
v_gene: TRBV20-1
len: 15
abundance: many
CDR3aa: CSAIGLAGGRYEQYF
CDR3nt: TGCAGTGCTATTGGACTAGCGGGAGGAAGGTACGAGCAGTACTTC

j_gene: TRBJ2-7
d_gene: -
v_gene: TRBV20-1
len: 15
abundance: -
CDR3aa: CSARVPGADTGEQYF
CDR3nt: TGCAGTGCTAGAGTTCCAGGGGCGGACACCGGGGAGCAGTACTTC

j_gene: TRBJ1-4
d_gene: -
v_gene: TRBV6-6
len: 12
abundance: many
CDR3aa: CASSRGTAELFF
CDR3nt: TGTGCCAGCAGCCGAGGGACCGCCGAACTGTTTTTT

j_gene: TRBJ1-3
d_gene: TRBD1
v_gene: TRBV7-6
len: 16
abundance: few
CDR3aa: CASSPTTGGLGNTIYF
CDR3nt: TGTGCCAGCAGCCCCACCACAGGGGGACTAGGAAACACCATATATTTT

j_gene: TRBJ2-7
d_gene: TRBD2
v_gene: TRBV25-1
len: 14
abundance: few
CDR3aa: CASSDYGRNHEQYF
CDR3nt: TGTGCCAGCAGTGATTACGGGAGGAATCACGAGCAGTACTTC

j_gene: TRBJ1-1
d_gene: TRBD1
v_gene: TRBV29-1
len: 13
abundance: many
CDR3aa: CSVDGRGETEAFF
CDR3nt: TGCAGCGTTGACGGCAGGGGGGAGACTGAAGCTTTCTTT

j_gene: TRBJ1-5
d_gene: -
v_gene: TRBV5-5
len: 16
abundance: few
CDR3aa: CASRSKDSISNQPQHF
CDR3nt: TGTGCCAGCAGGTCGAAGGACAGTATCAGCAATCAGCCCCAGCATTTT

j_gene: TRBJ1-1
d_gene: -
v_gene: TRBV4-1
len: 15
abundance: few
CDR3aa: CASSQPGQLNTEAFF
CDR3nt: TGCGCCAGCAGCCAACCAGGACAGCTGAACACTGAAGCTTTCTTT

j_gene: TRBJ2-1
d_gene: TRBD2
v_gene: TRBV10-3
len: 14
abundance: -
CDR3aa: CAIKAGGAYNEQFF
CDR3nt: TGTGCCATCAAAGCGGGAGGCGCTTACAATGAGCAGTTCTTC

j_gene: TRBJ2-5
d_gene: -
v_gene: TRBV20-1
len: 14
abundance: -
CDR3aa: CSARGSGGWETQYF
CDR3nt: TGCAGTGCTAGAGGTTCGGGGGGCTGGGAGACCCAGTACTTC

j_gene: TRBJ1-6
d_gene: TRBD1
v_gene: TRBV20-1
len: 15
abundance: many
CDR3aa: CSAEAVDRYNSPLHF
CDR3nt: TGCAGTGCGGAGGCTGTGGACAGGTATAATTCACCCCTCCACTTT

j_gene: TRBJ1-2
d_gene: -
v_gene: TRBV5-1
len: 14
abundance: few
CDR3aa: CASSPPRAGYGYTF
CDR3nt: TGCGCCAGCAGCCCGCCGAGGGCCGGCTATGGCTACACCTTC

j_gene: TRBJ1-6
d_gene: TRBD1
v_gene: TRBV12-3/TRBV12-4
len: 13
abundance: few
CDR3aa: CKTGTGVDSPLHF
CDR3nt: TGTAAAACCGGGACAGGGGTTGATTCACCCCTCCACTTT

j_gene: TRBJ2-2
d_gene: TRBD1
v_gene: TRBV4-2
len: 17
abundance: -
CDR3aa: CASSQDRTGGNTGELFF
CDR3nt: TGTGCCAGCAGCCAAGATCGTACAGGGGGAAACACCGGGGAGCTGTTTTTT

j_gene: TRBJ1-6
d_gene: TRBD1
v_gene: TRBV20-1
len: 14
abundance: -
CDR3aa: CSARRTGGNSPPHF
CDR3nt: TGCAGTGCAAGGAGGACAGGGGGAAATTCACCCCCCCACTTT

j_gene: TRBJ2-7
d_gene: TRBD1
v_gene: TRBV10-3
len: 14
abundance: many
CDR3aa: CAISGDRVSYEQYF
CDR3nt: TGTGCCATCAGTGGGGACAGGGTCTCCTACGAGCAGTACTTC

j_gene: TRBJ2-5
d_gene: TRBD1
v_gene: TRBV7-2
len: 12
abundance: -
CDR3aa: CASQGESETQYF
CDR3nt: TGTGCCAGCCAGGGGGAGTCGGAGACCCAGTACTTC

j_gene: TRBJ2-7
d_gene: -
v_gene: TRBV6-5
len: 17
abundance: few
CDR3aa: CASSYSRGGGVGYEQYF
CDR3nt: TGTGCCAGCAGTTACTCGAGGGGAGGGGGCGTGGGCTACGAGCAGTACTTC

j_gene: TRBJ2-5
d_gene: -
v_gene: TRBV29-1
len: 12
abundance: -
CDR3aa: CSVDTPGETQYF
CDR3nt: TGCAGCGTTGACACCCCGGGGGAGACCCAGTACTTC

j_gene: TRBJ1-3
d_gene: -
v_gene: TRBV25-1
len: 14
abundance: many
CDR3aa: CASSDTGSGNTIYF
CDR3nt: TGTGCCAGCAGTGACACAGGGTCTGGAAACACCATATATTTT

j_gene: TRBJ2-1
d_gene: TRBD2
v_gene: TRBV29-1
len: 16
abundance: many
CDR3aa: CSVTGLAGGGYNEQFF
CDR3nt: TGCAGCGTTACGGGACTAGCGGGAGGTGGCTACAATGAGCAGTTCTTC

j_gene: TRBJ2-5
d_gene: TRBD1
v_gene: TRBV2
len: 12
abundance: few
CDR3aa: CASSGDRPSQYF
CDR3nt: TGTGCCAGCAGTGGGGACAGACCGTCCCAGTACTTC

j_gene: TRBJ1-3
d_gene: -
v_gene: TRBV7-9
len: 16
abundance: many
CDR3aa: CASSTGHQFAGNTIYF
CDR3nt: TGTGCCAGCAGTACGGGACACCAGTTCGCGGGCAACACCATATATTTT

j_gene: TRBJ1-5
d_gene: -
v_gene: TRBV20-1
len: 14
abundance: many
CDR3aa: CSARSQGRHQPQHF
CDR3nt: TGCAGTGCTAGGTCCCAGGGGCGGCATCAGCCCCAGCATTTT

j_gene: TRBJ1-5
d_gene: -
v_gene: TRBV19
len: 13
abundance: -
CDR3aa: CASKTVSNQPQHF
CDR3nt: TGTGCCAGTAAGACAGTTAGCAATCAACCCCAGCATTTT

j_gene: TRBJ2-7
d_gene: TRBD1
v_gene: TRBV2
len: 15
abundance: -
CDR3aa: CASSDPRDRVNEQYF
CDR3nt: TGTGCCAGCAGTGATCCCCGGGACAGGGTCAACGAGCAGTACTTC

j_gene: TRBJ1-4
d_gene: -
v_gene: TRBV19
len: 13
abundance: many
CDR3aa: CASKDEVSEKLFF
CDR3nt: TGTGCCAGCAAGGACGAAGTTTCTGAAAAACTGTTTTTT

j_gene: TRBJ2-5
d_gene: TRBD2
v_gene: TRBV11-2
len: 13
abundance: many
CDR3aa: CASSFSGTRAQYF
CDR3nt: TGTGCCAGCAGCTTTAGCGGGACAAGGGCCCAGTACTTC